Listed below are T cell receptor beta chains from one sample, sequenced in a study of cytomegalovirus exposure and HLA in healthy donors. The table came from immunoSEQ multiplex PCR; TCRdb's copy has only in-frame clones and leaves some out. There are over 150,000 clones in the sample; approximately 76% occur only once, and approximately 5.4% lies in the top ten. The sequenced material came from PBMCs. All receptors derive from a young woman in good health and CMV-seropositive. The CDR3 runs from the conserved cysteine through the conserved F or W. D genes are given only for firm matches.

CASSYFRGEAFF	TRBV6-6	NA
CASSTGQGPRNGYTF	TRBV7-8	TRBD1
CASSPTQVLTTEAFF	TRBV27	NA
CASSVAGQGSSGANVLTF	TRBV9	TRBD1
CASRKSGQGSTEAFF	TRBV19	TRBD1
CASSLNRGTNEKLFF	TRBV6-6	NA
CASSKIGRPNYGYTF	TRBV21-1	NA
CATSTTQGASNEKLFF	TRBV15	TRBD1
CASSLTPGDGNTIYF	TRBV28	NA
CASSRTQENTEAFF	TRBV4-1	NA
CAWRRAGVFSYEQYF	TRBV30	TRBD2
CASSPDRGRGGANVLTF	TRBV2	TRBD1
CASSLGDTSDSYNEQFF	TRBV11-3	TRBD2
CASTSGQPGNTIYF	TRBV14	TRBD1
CASSLPSGGYNEQFF	TRBV7-8	TRBD2
CASSQATGVGTEAFF	TRBV4-3	NA
CASSPQPINQPQHF	TRBV18	NA
CASSLGRRAQETQYF	TRBV7-8	NA
CASSQGGLAGLYNEQFF	TRBV4-1	TRBD2
CASSQRGQVDSYEQYF	TRBV4-2	TRBD1